These 26 T cell receptor beta chains originate from one sample sequenced in a study of T and B cells in COVID-19 patients. Multiplex PCR with BIOMED2 TRB-A/B primer pools amplified TRB rearrangements. One entry per CDR3 protein results from TCRdb running MiXCR on the multiplex PCR reads. Among about 11,000 distinct CDR3 sequences listed, approximately 35% were seen once. Blood genomic DNA input for TRB amplification was 250-500 ng. The sequenced material came from blood. The receptors were gathered from a human donor with active COVID-19.

This clonotype was detected a few times. The CDR3 DNA follows: TGTGCCACCAGCAGAGACCCGGGACCCTTTAATTCACCCCTCCACTTT. It translates to CATSRDPGPFNSPLHF. The chain is built from TRBV15 and TRBJ1-6; D may be TRBD1 (5 bases). The germline V gene has CDR1 LNHNV and CDR2 YYDKDF (reference sequence). The CDR3 runs 16 residues. The V end was cut by 0 bases, the J end by 6 bases, with 12 bases between.

This clonotype was counted a few times. The chain is built from TRBV6-2 or TRBV6-3 and TRBJ2-4; no definite D call. The germline V gene has CDR1 MNHEY and CDR2 SVGEGT. The CDR3 sequence is 15 residues long. Trimming took off 6 bases at V and 0 bases at J, with 12 bases between the two ends. CDR3 sequence: CASSSLMLAKNIQYF. The CDR3 coding sequence is TGTGCCAGCAGCTCTCTCATGCTAGCCAAAAACATTCAGTACTTC.

This clonotype was observed a single time. This rearrangement joins TRBV20-1 to TRBJ1-2; the match to TRBD1 covers 7 bases. V lost 0 bases and J lost 5; bases outside the gene matches: 9. CDR1 DFQATT and CDR2 SNEGSKA come from the germline V gene (reference sequence). The CDR3 runs to 15 residues. CDR3 DNA sequence: TGCAGTGCTAGAGATCTTAGGGGGCAGGTATATGGCTACACCTTC. This gives the protein CSARDLRGQVYGYTF.

The chain uses TRBV7-4 and TRBJ1-1; D is undetermined. This CDR3 has 16 residues. The V gene's germline CDR1 is SGHVT and CDR2 SQSDAQ. V lost 5 bases to trimming and J lost 1 base, with 17 bases between them. The CDR3 spells CASSQDPQIGNTEAFF. DNA for the CDR3: TGTGCCAGCAGCCAAGATCCGCAGATAGGGAACACTGAAGCTTTCTTT.

A single count supports this clonotype. The chain is built from TRBV29-1 and TRBJ2-2; tentative D call: TRBD2 (6 bases). This CDR3 has 15 residues. Trimming shortened V by 6 bases and J by 5 bases, and 19 bases separated the two germline ends. Germline CDR1 and CDR2: SQVTM and ANQGSEA. The DNA of the CDR3 is TGCAGCGTATTAACCGGGACTGGGCGAACCGGGGAGCTGTTTTTT. It translates to CSVLTGTGRTGELFF.

The chain has TRBV4-1 and TRBJ2-3; D gene ambiguous. V shed 1 base and J shed 2 bases, with 7 bases lying between them. The CDR3 runs 14 residues. Germline-derived CDR1 and CDR2 are MGHRA and YSYEKL. The CDR3 is CASSQGPVTDTQYF. CDR3 DNA: TGCGCCAGCAGCCAAGGCCCGGTCACAGATACGCAGTATTTT.

The chain's CDR3 is CASRAEGTSYNEQFF. The DNA of the CDR3 is TGCGCCAGCAGGGCCGAGGGGACCTCCTACAATGAGCAGTTCTTC. This rearrangement joins TRBV5-1 to TRBJ2-1, with D possibly called TRBD1 or TRBD2 (5 bases each). V was trimmed by 5 bases and J by 0 bases, leaving 12 bases between them. There are 15 residues in the CDR3. CDR1 is SGHRS, CDR2 YFSETQ, per germline.

In this sample, this clonotype turned up a few times. This chain uses TRBV18 with TRBJ1-5; 9 bases fit TRBD1. Germline V gene sequence: CDR1 KGHSH, CDR2 LQKENI. This CDR3 comprises 14 residues. Trimming at V came to 5 bases and at J to 7 bases, leaving 6 bases not matched to a gene. CDR3 in DNA: TGTGCCAGCTCAGAAACAGGGGGCTTACAGCCCCAGCATTTT. Translation gives CASSETGGLQPQHF.

In its sample, this clonotype is medium-sized. This chain links TRBV30 with TRBJ2-5; the D is unclear. V was shortened by 2 bases and J by 2 bases, with 3 bases between the two germline ends. Per germline, CDR1 GTSNPN and CDR2 SVGIG (reference sequence). The CDR3 is 11 amino acids. DNA for the CDR3: TGTGCCTGGAGTAAACAAGAGACCCAGTACTTC. Amino acids: CAWSKQETQYF.

This clonotype was found a few times. The chain links TRBV5-1 to TRBJ2-6; 11 bases are shared with TRBD2. Germline CDR1 and CDR2: SGHRS and YFSETQ. This CDR3 is built from 18 residues. V was pared by 4 bases and J by 3 bases, with 9 bases of the junction left unmatched. CDR3 nucleotide sequence: TGCGCCAGCAGCAAATCTTTAGCGGGGGGGAATGGGGCCAACGTCCTGACTTTC. Its protein product is CASSKSLAGGNGANVLTF.

The chain couples TRBV6-5 to TRBJ2-7; no clear D. Germline V gives CDR1 MNHEY, CDR2 SVGAGI. The CDR3 consists of 11 residues. Trimming removed 5 bases from V and 3 bases from J, with 5 bases in between. Here the CDR3 reads CASSGGYEQYF. In nucleotides, the CDR3 is TGTGCCAGCAGTGGCGGCTACGAGCAGTACTTC.

V usage is TRBV14 and J usage is TRBJ2-5; D not certain. V was pared by 2 bases and J by 1 base, with 8 bases between. Germline V gene data show CDR1 as SGHDN and CDR2 as FVKESK. This CDR3 spans 14 amino acids. The CDR3 DNA is TGTGCCAGCAGCCAACTACGCCTCCAAGAGACCCAGTACTTC. Its translation: CASSQLRLQETQYF.

Concerning this clonotype itself: Its ends do not fully match the called genes, so a read error is possible. The chain carries TRBV12-3 or TRBV12-4 and TRBJ1-6; 7 bases align to TRBD1. The CDR3 has 16 amino acids. Written as DNA, the CDR3 is TGTGCCAGCAGGTACAGGGGATCTGGGTTTAATCCACCCCTCCACTTT. Protein: CASRYRGSGFNPPLHF.

For the CDR3, the DNA is TGTGCCAGCAGTGAACAGGGGGCCACTGAAGCTTTCTTT. As protein: CASSEQGATEAFF. The V call is TRBV6-1, the J call TRBJ1-1, with 8 positions matching TRBD1. The CDR3 runs 13 residues. The V and J ends lost 2 bases and 4 bases, in that order; junction bases with no gene match: 0. The germline gives CDR1 MNHNS, CDR2 SASEGT.

The V and J genes are TRBV18 and TRBJ1-1; weak D call: TRBD1 (5 bases). Germline V gene lookup returns CDR1 KGHSH and CDR2 LQKENI. The CDR3 length is 14 residues. Trimming left V 2 bases short and J 4 bases short, with 11 bases between. The CDR3, as DNA: TGTGCCAGCTCACCAGACGAGGGGCGCACTGAAGCTTTCTTT. Translated: CASSPDEGRTEAFF. The complete variable domain, with remaining parts taken from reference TRBV18 and TRBJ1-1, reads NAGVMQNPRHLVRRRGQEARLRCSPMKGHSHVYWYRQLPEEGLKFMVYLQKENIIDESGMPKERFSAEFPKEGPSILRIQQVVRGDSAAYFCASSPDEGRTEAFFGQGTRLTVV.

The chain recombines TRBV10-3 with TRBJ2-6, with D hard to call. Trimming stripped 4 bases from V and 2 bases from J, with 9 bases between. The CDR3 runs 15 residues. CDR1 is ENHRY and CDR2 is SYGVKD in the germline V gene. CDR3 amino acids: CAISGLQAGANVLTF. Written as DNA, the CDR3 is TGTGCCATCAGTGGTCTCCAGGCTGGGGCCAACGTCCTGACTTTC.

This clonotype is categorized as medium-sized (0.01 to 0.1%). The chain's CDR3 is CSVGQRQARSGELFF. The CDR3 region has the DNA TGCAGCGTTGGCCAGCGACAGGCCAGGTCCGGGGAGCTGTTTTTT. The rearrangement uses TRBV29-1 and TRBJ2-2; possibly TRBD1 for D (6 bases). Germline CDR1 reads SQVTM; CDR2 reads ANQGSEA. V lost 4 bases and J lost 6, with 18 bases in between. The CDR3 is 15 residues long.

CDR3 sequence (DNA): TGCGCCAGCAGCTCTGGGGGGAACCCAACTAATGAAAAACTGTTTTTT. This translates into CASSSGGNPTNEKLFF. This chain joins TRBV5-1 and TRBJ1-4, with D perhaps TRBD1 (5 bases). V lost 3 bases, J lost 0 bases, and 12 bases lay in between. The CDR3 loop spans 16 amino acids. CDR1 SGHRS and CDR2 YFSETQ come from the germline V gene.

The chain uses TRBV19 and TRBJ2-1, with D perhaps given as TRBD1 or TRBD2 (6 bases each). V shed 0 bases and J shed 10 bases, with 28 bases lying between them. The CDR3 totals 19 residues. Germline values: CDR1 LNHDA, CDR2 SQIVND (reference sequence). The CDR3 nucleotides read TGTGCCAGTAGTATAGAGAGGGGCCCCCTAGGGGGGCCCTCCCGCGAGCAGTTCTTC. Translated: CASSIERGPLGGPSREQFF.

V gene TRBV5-4 combines with J gene TRBJ1-6; unclear D gene. The V end was cut by 0 bases, the J end by 5 bases, with 0 bases between. Per the germline V gene, CDR1 is SGHNT and CDR2 is YYREEE (reference sequence). The CDR3 is made up of 12 amino acids. DNA of the CDR3: TGTGCCAGCAGCTTGGATAATTCACCCCTCCACTTT. It is translated as CASSLDNSPLHF.

Relative to its sample, this clonotype is medium-sized. The chain is built from TRBV5-4 and TRBJ2-7; D is perhaps TRBD1 or TRBD2 (6 bases each). CDR3 length equals 15 residues. Trimming pared 0 bases from V and 5 bases from J, leaving 15 bases between. Germline V lookup: CDR1 SGHNT, CDR2 YYREEE (reference sequence). CDR3 loop: CASSLAEQGGNEQYF. DNA for the CDR3: TGTGCCAGCAGCTTGGCCGAACAGGGAGGTAACGAGCAGTACTTC.

This clonotype ranks as medium-sized. The genes are TRBV12-3 or TRBV12-4 and TRBJ2-6; D is unclear. Trimming removed 7 bases at V and 1 base at J, with 17 bases between. The CDR3 runs 17 residues. In nucleotides, the CDR3 is TGTGCCAGCACCCGGGCCTACAGACCTTCTGGGGCCAACGTCCTGACTTTC. Its protein product is CASTRAYRPSGANVLTF.

The chain recombines TRBV30 with TRBJ1-1; a possible D gene is TRBD1 (5 bases). The germline CDR1 and CDR2 sequences are GTSNPN and SVGIG (reference sequence). CDR3 length equals 12 residues. The V and J ends lost 4 bases and 8 bases respectively, with 14 bases between them. The CDR3 spells CAWITDSGEAFF. CDR3 bases: TGTGCCTGGATCACTGACAGTGGAGAAGCTTTCTTT.

By its share, this clonotype is medium-sized. The rearrangement links TRBV6-6 to TRBJ2-5; 7 bases are a match to TRBD1. CDR3 size: 15 residues. Trimming at V came to 0 bases and at J to 0 bases, leaving 1 base not matched to a gene. Germline V lookup: CDR1 MNHNY, CDR2 SVGAGI (reference sequence). CDR3 amino acids: CASSYSQGYQETQYF. DNA of the CDR3: TGTGCCAGCAGTTACTCACAGGGGTACCAAGAGACCCAGTACTTC.

As regards this clonotype: This sequence may be a read error, since a much larger clone differs from it by one base. V and J are TRBV29-1 and TRBJ1-2, with unresolved D. This CDR3 is built from 12 residues. Trimming pared 2 bases from V and 3 bases from J, leaving 7 bases between. Germline CDR1 and CDR2: SQVTM and ANQGSEA. CDR3 protein: CSVEQVDYGYTF. Here the CDR3 DNA reads TGCAGCGTTGAACAGGTGGACTATGGCTACACCTTC.

In its sample, this clonotype ranks as medium-sized. The chain employs TRBV10-3 and TRBJ2-2; D is ambiguous. Germline V gives CDR1 ENHRY, CDR2 SYGVKD. The CDR3 consists of 16 residues. Trimming stripped 3 bases from V and 1 base from J, with 12 bases between. Here the CDR3 reads CAISDSKAGNTGELFF. Written as DNA, the CDR3 is TGTGCCATCAGTGACTCGAAGGCAGGGAACACCGGGGAGCTGTTTTTT.